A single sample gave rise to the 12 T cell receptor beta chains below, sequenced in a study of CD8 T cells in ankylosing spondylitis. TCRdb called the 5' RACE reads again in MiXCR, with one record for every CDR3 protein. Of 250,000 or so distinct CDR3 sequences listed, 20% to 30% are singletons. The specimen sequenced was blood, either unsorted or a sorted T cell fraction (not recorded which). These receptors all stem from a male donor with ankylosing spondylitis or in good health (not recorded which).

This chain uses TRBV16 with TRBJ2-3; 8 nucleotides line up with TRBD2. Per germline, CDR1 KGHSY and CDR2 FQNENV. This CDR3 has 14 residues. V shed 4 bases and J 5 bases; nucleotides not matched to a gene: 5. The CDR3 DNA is TGTGCCAGCAGCCCAGCGGGGGCGGAAGATACGCAGTATTTT. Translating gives CASSPAGAEDTQYF.

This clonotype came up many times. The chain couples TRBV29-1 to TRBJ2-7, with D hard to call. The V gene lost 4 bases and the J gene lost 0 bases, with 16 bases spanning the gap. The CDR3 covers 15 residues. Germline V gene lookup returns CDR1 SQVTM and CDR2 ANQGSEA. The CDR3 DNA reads TGCAGCGTTGCGCTAGGATATGCTAGCTCCTACGAGCAGTACTTC. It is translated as CSVALGYASSYEQYF.

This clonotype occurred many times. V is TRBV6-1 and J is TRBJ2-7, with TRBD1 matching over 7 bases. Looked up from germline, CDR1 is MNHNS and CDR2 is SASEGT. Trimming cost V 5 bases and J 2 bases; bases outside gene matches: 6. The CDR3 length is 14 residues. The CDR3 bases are TGTGCCAGCAGTCCCGCCGGGACAGCCTACGAGCAGTACTTC. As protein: CASSPAGTAYEQYF.

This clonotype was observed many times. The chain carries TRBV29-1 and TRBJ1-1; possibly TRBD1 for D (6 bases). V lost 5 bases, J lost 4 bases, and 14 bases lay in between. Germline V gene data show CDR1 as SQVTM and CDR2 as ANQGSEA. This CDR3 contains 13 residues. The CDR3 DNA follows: TGCAGCGTTCTTCAGGGGCCTGGCACTGAAGCTTTCTTT. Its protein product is CSVLQGPGTEAFF.

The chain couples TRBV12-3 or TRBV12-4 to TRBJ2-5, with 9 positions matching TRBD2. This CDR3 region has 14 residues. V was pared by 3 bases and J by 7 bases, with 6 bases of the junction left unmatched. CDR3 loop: CASSFYGGGGTQYF. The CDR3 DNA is TGTGCCAGCAGTTTTTACGGCGGGGGGGGGACCCAGTACTTC.

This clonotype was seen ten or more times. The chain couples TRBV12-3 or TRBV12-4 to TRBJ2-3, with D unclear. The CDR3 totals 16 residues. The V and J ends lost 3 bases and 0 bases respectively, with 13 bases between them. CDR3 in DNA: TGTGCCAGCAGTTTGGTGCCTCCCTCTAGCACAGATACGCAGTATTTT. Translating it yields CASSLVPPSSTDTQYF.

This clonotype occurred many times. The CDR3 loop is CSAARAQGGNTEAFF. The CDR3 DNA is TGCAGTGCCGCCAGGGCGCAGGGAGGGAACACTGAAGCTTTCTTT. This chain links TRBV20-1 with TRBJ1-1, with a weak D call TRBD1 (5 bases). The CDR3 covers 15 residues. Germline V gives CDR1 DFQATT, CDR2 SNEGSKA (reference sequence). Trimming cost V 6 bases and J 1 base, with 18 bases left between them.

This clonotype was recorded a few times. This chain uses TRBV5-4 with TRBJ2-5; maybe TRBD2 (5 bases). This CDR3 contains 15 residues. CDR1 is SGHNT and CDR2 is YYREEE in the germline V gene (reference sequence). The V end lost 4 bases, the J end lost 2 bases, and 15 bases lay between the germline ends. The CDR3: CASSQTTGLQETQYF. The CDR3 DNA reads TGTGCCAGCAGCCAGACCACGGGGTTGCAAGAGACCCAGTACTTC.

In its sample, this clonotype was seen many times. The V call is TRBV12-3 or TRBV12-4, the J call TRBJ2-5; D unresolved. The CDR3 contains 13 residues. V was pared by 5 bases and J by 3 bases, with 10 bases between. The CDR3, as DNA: TGTGCCAGCAGTCGCTCGGCAGAAGAGACCCAGTACTTC. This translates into CASSRSAEETQYF.

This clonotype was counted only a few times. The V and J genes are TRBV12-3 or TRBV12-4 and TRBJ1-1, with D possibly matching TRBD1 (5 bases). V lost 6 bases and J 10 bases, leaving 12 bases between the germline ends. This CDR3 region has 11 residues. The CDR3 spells CASSPGIGAFF. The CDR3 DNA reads TGTGCCAGCAGCCCAGGGATTGGAGCTTTCTTT.

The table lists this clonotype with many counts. The CDR3 spells CASSFGVTPLHF. In DNA, the CDR3 is TGTGCCAGCAGTTTTGGGGTGACACCCCTCCACTTT. The chain carries TRBV12-3 or TRBV12-4 and TRBJ1-6; D is uncertain. CDR3 size: 12 residues. V was cut by 3 bases and J by 11 bases, with 8 bases left in between.

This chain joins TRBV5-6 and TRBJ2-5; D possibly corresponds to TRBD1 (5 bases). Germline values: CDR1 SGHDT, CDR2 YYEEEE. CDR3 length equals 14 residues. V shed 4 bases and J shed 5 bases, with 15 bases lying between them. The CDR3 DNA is TGTGCCAGCAGCCTGGGGCACCTCCACGAGACCCAGTACTTC. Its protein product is CASSLGHLHETQYF.